The rows below give T cell receptor beta chains drawn from one sample of a study of breast tumors, draining lymph nodes, adjacent tissues. A single record per CDR3 protein comes from TCRdb applying MiXCR to the multiplex PCR reads. The table records approximately 100,000 distinct CDR3 sequences, approximately 22% of them present only once. Sequencing was performed on axillary lymph node tissue. Source of these receptors: a female donor with breast cancer. Some clones in this sample may be carry-over from other donors' samples. The CDR3 runs from the conserved cysteine through the conserved F or W. Fields, in order: D gene, clone size, J gene, V gene, CDR3 length, CDR3 protein, CDR3 DNA. D genes are given only for firm matches. Clone size is stated in some rows and not others, as once, few, many or a class when expanded.

D: -
size: many
J: TRBJ2-1
V: TRBV11-2
length: 12
CDR3: CASSSQGLGGFF
DNA: TGTGCCAGCAGCTCCCAGGGACTTGGGGGGTTCTTC

D: -
size: many
J: TRBJ2-3
V: TRBV18
length: 11
CDR3: CASSPSDTQYF
DNA: TGTGCCAGCTCACCTTCAGATACGCAGTATTTT

D: TRBD1
size: many
J: TRBJ2-5
V: TRBV5-4
length: 16
CDR3: CASRRTGEGPQETQYF
DNA: TGTGCCAGCAGACGGACAGGGGAGGGCCCTCAAGAGACCCAGTACTTC

D: TRBD2
size: many
J: TRBJ2-1
V: TRBV7-9
length: 15
CDR3: CASNRASGGATEQFF
DNA: TGTGCCTCAAACCGGGCTAGCGGGGGGGCCACCGAGCAGTTCTTC

D: -
size: many
J: TRBJ2-7
V: TRBV19
length: 13
CDR3: CASSIPVSNEQYF
DNA: TGTGCCAGTAGTATACCGGTTTCAAACGAGCAGTACTTC

D: -
size: many
J: TRBJ2-3
V: TRBV2
length: 13
CDR3: CASIWGRTDTQYF
DNA: TGTGCCAGCATTTGGGGAAGGACAGATACGCAGTATTTT

D: -
size: many
J: TRBJ2-1
V: TRBV2
length: 11
CDR3: CASSEWSEQFF
DNA: TGTGCCAGCAGTGAATGGTCTGAGCAGTTCTTC

D: TRBD1
size: many
J: TRBJ2-7
V: TRBV6-1
length: 11
CDR3: CASDRDYEQYF
DNA: TGTGCCAGCGACAGGGACTACGAGCAGTACTTC

D: TRBD2
size: many
J: TRBJ2-1
V: TRBV5-1
length: 15
CDR3: CASSQTSGGPNEQFF
DNA: TGCGCCAGCAGCCAGACTAGCGGGGGGCCTAATGAGCAGTTCTTC

D: TRBD1
size: many
J: TRBJ1-5
V: TRBV4-2
length: 17
CDR3: CASSPGQGTADHQPQHF
DNA: TGTGCCAGCAGCCCAGGACAGGGGACAGCGGACCATCAGCCCCAGCATTTT

D: -
size: many
J: TRBJ2-2
V: TRBV2
length: 14
CDR3: CASTSIGEVGELFF
DNA: TGTGCCAGCACTTCGATAGGGGAGGTCGGGGAGCTGTTTTTT

D: -
size: many
J: TRBJ1-2
V: TRBV5-6
length: 12
CDR3: CASSLVYYGYTF
DNA: TGTGCCAGCAGCTTGGTATACTATGGCTACACCTTC

D: -
size: many
J: TRBJ1-6
V: TRBV5-1
length: 15
CDR3: CASSLDDSPYSPLHF
DNA: TGCGCCAGCAGCTTGGACGACAGCCCGTATTCACCCCTCCACTTT

D: TRBD2
size: many
J: TRBJ2-7
V: TRBV10-3
length: 14
CDR3: CAISESGSSYEQYF
DNA: TGTGCCATCAGCGAAAGCGGGAGCTCCTACGAGCAGTACTTC

D: TRBD2
size: many
J: TRBJ2-7
V: TRBV20-1
length: 13
CDR3: CSARSLAEHEQYF
DNA: TGCAGTGCTAGATCACTAGCGGAACACGAGCAGTACTTC

D: TRBD1
size: few
J: TRBJ1-3
V: TRBV28
length: 15
CDR3: CASSPYTGGRNTIYF
DNA: TGTGCCAGCAGCCCCTATACAGGGGGTCGGAACACCATATATTTT

D: TRBD2
size: -
J: TRBJ2-3
V: TRBV12-3/TRBV12-4
length: 16
CDR3: CASRRTSGGGPDTQYF
DNA: TGTGCCAGCAGGCGGACTAGCGGGGGGGGTCCAGATACGCAGTATTTT

D: -
size: -
J: TRBJ1-5
V: TRBV28
length: 14
CDR3: CASRRGGDNQPQHF
DNA: TGTGCCAGCAGGAGGGGAGGGGACAATCAGCCCCAGCATTTT

D: -
size: many
J: TRBJ2-7
V: TRBV29-1
length: 13
CDR3: CSVPAENFYEQYF
DNA: TGCAGCGTTCCGGCAGAGAATTTCTACGAGCAGTACTTC

D: TRBD2
size: many
J: TRBJ2-3
V: TRBV24-1
length: 15
CDR3: CATSYGLAYTDTQYF
DNA: TGTGCCACCAGTTACGGACTAGCCTACACAGATACGCAGTATTTT

D: -
size: -
J: TRBJ2-1
V: TRBV7-3
length: 13
CDR3: CASSKTRGNEQFF
DNA: TGTGCCAGCAGCAAGACCAGGGGTAATGAGCAGTTCTTC

D: -
size: -
J: TRBJ2-5
V: TRBV18
length: 12
CDR3: CASSPGRETQYF
DNA: TGTGCCAGCTCACCAGGTCGAGAGACCCAGTACTTC

D: TRBD1
size: many
J: TRBJ2-3
V: TRBV4-1
length: 15
CDR3: CASSYRDRGADTQYF
DNA: TGCGCCAGCAGCTACCGGGACAGGGGAGCAGATACGCAGTATTTT

D: -
size: many
J: TRBJ2-7
V: TRBV4-2
length: 13
CDR3: CASSQDKSLGQYF
DNA: TGTGCCAGCAGCCAAGATAAGAGTTTAGGGCAGTACTTC

D: -
size: many
J: TRBJ2-7
V: TRBV28
length: 13
CDR3: CASSFRTFDAQYF
DNA: TGTGCCAGCAGCTTCAGGACTTTCGATGCGCAGTACTTC

D: -
size: many
J: TRBJ1-2
V: TRBV6-2/TRBV6-3
length: 13
CDR3: CASSYGGKYGYTF
DNA: TGTGCCAGCAGTTACGGCGGAAAGTATGGCTACACCTTC

D: TRBD2
size: -
J: TRBJ2-6
V: TRBV19
length: 17
CDR3: CASSIRAGDPGANVLTF
DNA: TGTGCCAGTAGTATAAGGGCGGGAGACCCTGGGGCCAACGTCCTGACTTTC

D: TRBD2
size: few
J: TRBJ2-3
V: TRBV4-1
length: 17
CDR3: CASSQAGTSILTDTQYF
DNA: TGCGCCAGCAGCCAAGCCGGGACTAGCATTCTCACAGATACGCAGTATTTT

D: TRBD2
size: many
J: TRBJ2-7
V: TRBV10-3
length: 14
CDR3: CAITGTSEAYEQYF
DNA: TGTGCCATCACGGGGACTAGCGAAGCCTACGAGCAGTACTTC

D: -
size: many
J: TRBJ2-7
V: TRBV2
length: 11
CDR3: CASRDGYEQYF
DNA: TGTGCCAGCAGAGACGGGTACGAGCAGTACTTC

D: -
size: many
J: TRBJ1-2
V: TRBV6-6
length: 15
CDR3: CASIINPGDVYGYTF
DNA: TGTGCCAGCATTATAAATCCGGGGGATGTCTATGGCTACACCTTC

D: -
size: many
J: TRBJ2-5
V: TRBV7-2
length: 15
CDR3: CASRPRRGGGETQYF
DNA: TGTGCCAGCAGGCCGCGGAGGGGGGGGGGAGAGACCCAGTACTTC

D: -
size: few
J: TRBJ1-5
V: TRBV19
length: 14
CDR3: CASSRPNSNQPQHF
DNA: TGTGCCAGTAGCAGACCCAATAGCAATCAGCCCCAGCATTTT

D: TRBD1
size: many
J: TRBJ2-3
V: TRBV20-1
length: 14
CDR3: CSARPGQILDTQYF
DNA: TGCAGTGCTCGCCCGGGACAGATTCTAGATACGCAGTATTTT

D: TRBD1
size: many
J: TRBJ1-2
V: TRBV25-1
length: 13
CDR3: CASRDRAPGGYTF
DNA: TGTGCCAGCAGAGACAGGGCGCCGGGGGGCTACACCTTC

D: -
size: few
J: TRBJ1-4
V: TRBV5-1
length: 15
CDR3: CASSPGQLPAVKLFF
DNA: TGCGCCAGCAGCCCCGGGCAGCTGCCAGCGGTAAAACTGTTTTTT

D: TRBD1
size: many
J: TRBJ1-6
V: TRBV11-2
length: 16
CDR3: CASRPLSGTENSPLHF
DNA: TGTGCCAGCAGACCACTCTCCGGGACAGAGAATTCACCCCTCCACTTT

D: -
size: many
J: TRBJ2-1
V: TRBV24-1
length: 13
CDR3: CATSDALRHEQFF
DNA: TGTGCCACCAGTGATGCACTCCGGCATGAGCAGTTCTTC

D: TRBD1
size: many
J: TRBJ1-5
V: TRBV19
length: 17
CDR3: CASTGTGTPYSNQPQHF
DNA: TGTGCCAGTACCGGGACAGGGACTCCTTATAGCAATCAGCCCCAGCATTTT

D: TRBD1
size: -
J: TRBJ1-2
V: TRBV24-1
length: 15
CDR3: CATSDDPGQGGGYTF
DNA: TGTGCCACCAGTGATGATCCGGGACAGGGGGGAGGATACACCTTC

D: -
size: -
J: TRBJ1-6
V: TRBV20-1
length: 14
CDR3: CSARPQETNSPLHF
DNA: TGCAGCGCTAGACCACAGGAGACTAATTCACCCCTCCACTTT

D: -
size: many
J: TRBJ2-1
V: TRBV6-4
length: 13
CDR3: CASSQQGQDEQFF
DNA: TGTGCCAGCAGCCAACAGGGCCAAGATGAGCAGTTCTTC

D: TRBD2
size: many
J: TRBJ2-1
V: TRBV5-1
length: 18
CDR3: CASSFGLAGGPVRNEQFF
DNA: TGCGCCAGCAGCTTCGGGCTAGCGGGAGGGCCGGTTCGGAATGAGCAGTTCTTC

D: -
size: many
J: TRBJ1-6
V: TRBV3-1
length: 16
CDR3: CASSQGGRGGGSPLHF
DNA: TGTGCCAGCAGCCAAGGAGGCAGGGGAGGAGGATCACCCCTCCACTTT

D: TRBD1
size: many
J: TRBJ2-1
V: TRBV5-1
length: 13
CDR3: CASRDRPYNEQFF
DNA: TGCGCCAGCAGGGACAGGCCCTACAATGAGCAGTTCTTC

D: -
size: many
J: TRBJ1-5
V: TRBV12-3/TRBV12-4
length: 13
CDR3: CASNQGIGQPQHF
DNA: TGTGCCAGCAACCAGGGGATCGGTCAGCCCCAGCATTTT

D: -
size: few
J: TRBJ2-6
V: TRBV15
length: 14
CDR3: CATSRASGANVLTF
DNA: TGTGCCACCAGCAGAGCCTCTGGGGCCAACGTCCTGACTTTC

D: -
size: few
J: TRBJ2-6
V: TRBV19
length: 14
CDR3: CASSTGGGANVLTF
DNA: TGTGCCAGTAGCACTGGGGGGGGGGCCAACGTCCTGACTTTC

D: TRBD1
size: many
J: TRBJ2-3
V: TRBV7-8
length: 17
CDR3: CASSATGTGVGTDTQYF
DNA: TGTGCCAGCAGCGCAACCGGGACAGGGGTTGGGACAGATACGCAGTATTTT

D: TRBD1
size: many
J: TRBJ1-6
V: TRBV5-1
length: 15
CDR3: CASSLTTGAPSPLHF
DNA: TGCGCCAGCAGCTTGACGACAGGGGCCCCTTCACCCCTCCACTTT

D: -
size: -
J: TRBJ1-2
V: TRBV11-3
length: 14
CDR3: CASSYSTGSYGYTF
DNA: TGTGCCAGCAGCTACAGCACAGGGTCGTATGGCTACACCTTC